This T cell receptor beta chain was sequenced in a study of blood T cells in healthy people across ages. Healthy Russian Caucasian donors spanned ages about 6 to 95 years. A sample-barcoded 5' primer and a J-beta primer mix were used in a second PCR of about 7 to 12 cycles. Samples each returned at least 2.5 million CDR3-containing paired-end reads. TCRdb reprocessed the 5' RACE reads with MiXCR, giving one entry per CDR3 protein. Among 1 million or so distinct CDR3 sequences listed, roughly 24% were seen once. A word on this clonotype: Its target is not known.

The CDR3 runs to 11 residues. Germline CDR1 reads LGHNA; CDR2 reads YNFKEQ. With 1 base removed from V and 8 bases from J, the gap between germline ends came to 6 bases. Study-wide points: Without sorted subsets, naive and antigen-experienced compartments could not be conclusively compared.

These data were likewise used in another study, on T cells of mothers and their children. That work adds: Second-PCR amplification with M1S added sample barcodes and 2-4 random nucleotides.

The chain joins TRBV4-2 to TRBJ2-7, with D hard to call. The receptor comes from a girl aged 2 to 10 in good health. The material sequenced was blood. Here the CDR3 reads CASSQGPKQYF. CDR3 bases: TGTGCCAGCAGCCAAGGCCCCAAGCAGTACTTC.